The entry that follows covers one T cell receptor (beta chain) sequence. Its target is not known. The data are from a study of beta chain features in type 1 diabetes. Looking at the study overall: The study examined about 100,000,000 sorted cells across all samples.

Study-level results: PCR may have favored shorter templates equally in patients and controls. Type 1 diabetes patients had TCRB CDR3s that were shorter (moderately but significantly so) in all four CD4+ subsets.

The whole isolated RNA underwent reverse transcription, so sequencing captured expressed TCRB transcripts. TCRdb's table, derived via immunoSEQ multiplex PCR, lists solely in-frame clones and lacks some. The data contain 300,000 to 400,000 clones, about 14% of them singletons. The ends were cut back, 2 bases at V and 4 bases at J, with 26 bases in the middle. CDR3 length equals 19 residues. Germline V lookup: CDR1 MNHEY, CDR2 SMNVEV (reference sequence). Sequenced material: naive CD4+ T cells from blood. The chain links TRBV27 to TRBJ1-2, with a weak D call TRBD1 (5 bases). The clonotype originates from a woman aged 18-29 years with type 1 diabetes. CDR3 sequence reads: CASSLVRRTAPRGIYGYTF. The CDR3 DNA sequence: TGTGCCAGCAGTTTAGTTCGTAGGACCGCGCCCCGGGGGATCTATGGCTACACCTTC.